These 24 T cell receptor beta chains originate from one sample sequenced in a study of CD4 T cells in relation to SARS-CoV-2 and coronaviruses. Before the COVID-19 pandemic, during about 2010-2018, CD4+ T cells were taken from unexposed donors. CD4+ T cells were isolated from the cells after about nine days of culture. These TCRs' antigens remain unknown. Only in-frame clones appear in the TCRdb table, and some are missing; sequencing was by immunoSEQ multiplex PCR. This sample has 20,000 to 25,000 clones; around four fifths occur once, and the top ten carry about an eighth. Sequenced input: CD4+ T cells from PBMCs, cultured in vitro. The receptors here all came from a human donor in good health.

The J gene is TRBJ1-1, the V gene TRBV10-1, with D unresolved. V dropped 6 bases and J dropped 2 bases, with 7 bases sitting between them. Germline CDR1 reads WNHNN; CDR2 reads SYGVQD (reference sequence). The CDR3 consists of 12 residues. The CDR3 DNA follows: TGCGCCAGCAGAGGACCCAACACTGAAGCTTTCTTT. It specifies CASRGPNTEAFF.

This chain links TRBV9 with TRBJ2-1, with 11 bases matching TRBD2. This CDR3 comprises 16 residues. Germline loops: CDR1 SGDLS, CDR2 YYNGEE. V dropped 1 base and J dropped 5; count of bases not matched to a gene: 5. The DNA of the CDR3 is TGTGCCAGCAGCGTACTCCTAGCGGGAGGCCACAATGAGCAGTTCTTC. The encoded protein is CASSVLLAGGHNEQFF.

The V gene is TRBV6-5, the J gene TRBJ2-7, with TRBD2 matching 15 bases. Germline assignment: CDR1 MNHEY and CDR2 SVGAGI. V lost 8 bases and J lost 5; bases outside the gene matches: 7. The CDR3 loop spans 15 amino acids. The CDR3 DNA follows: TGTGCCAGCGGATCAGGGACTAGCGGGAGGAACGAGCAGTACTTC. It codes for CASGSGTSGRNEQYF.

The V and J genes are TRBV3-1 (or the pseudogene TRBV3-2) and TRBJ2-1, with 8 bases that match TRBD2. From germline, CDR1 is LGHDT and CDR2 YNNKEL (reference sequence). Losses at the gene ends were 0 bases for V and 6 bases for J; bases not matched to a gene: 7. The CDR3 is 16 amino acids. For the CDR3, the DNA is TGTGCCAGCAGCCAAGATCGTCTAGCGGGCGTCAATGAGCAGTTCTTC. As protein: CASSQDRLAGVNEQFF.

This clone came up a few times. The chain is built from TRBV3-1 (or the pseudogene TRBV3-2) and TRBJ1-1; 9 nucleotides line up with TRBD1. The CDR3 is made up of 15 amino acids. Unmatched junction bases numbered 5, after V lost 3 bases and J lost 3 bases. CDR1 LGHDT and CDR2 YNNKEL come from the germline V gene (reference sequence). The CDR3 loop is CASSQARDRDTEAFF. The CDR3 DNA reads as TGTGCCAGCAGCCAGGCACGGGACAGGGACACTGAAGCTTTCTTT.

V gene TRBV29-1 combines with J gene TRBJ2-7, with D perhaps being TRBD1 or TRBD2 (5 bases each). The CDR3 consists of 12 residues. The germline V gene encodes CDR1 SQVTM and CDR2 ANQGSEA. V shed 4 bases and J shed 2 bases, with 9 bases lying between them. CDR3: CSVGDGTYEQYF. CDR3 sequence (DNA): TGCAGCGTTGGGGACGGAACCTACGAGCAGTACTTC.

V is TRBV14 and J is TRBJ1-3, with D possibly TRBD1 on 6 matching bases. This CDR3 region has 15 residues. Germline values: CDR1 SGHDN, CDR2 FVKESK. With 1 base removed from V and 8 bases from J, the gap between germline ends came to 15 bases. The CDR3 is CASSQGLRGQDTIYF. The CDR3 nucleotides read TGTGCCAGCAGCCAAGGGCTCAGGGGCCAGGACACCATATATTTT. Filled out from reference TRBV14 and TRBJ1-3, the complete variable domain reads EAGVTQFPSHSVIEKGQTVTLRCDPISGHDNLYWYRRVMGKEIKFLLHFVKESKQDESGMPNNRFLAERTGGTYSTLKVQPAELEDSGVYFCASSQGLRGQDTIYFGEGSWLTVV.

In this sample, this clone turned up a few times. V and J are TRBV7-7 and TRBJ2-1; D call uncertain. The CDR3 is 15 amino acids. V lost 5 bases and J lost 0, with 11 bases in between. CDR1 and CDR2 from the germline V gene are SSHAT and FNYEAQ (reference sequence). The CDR3 here is CASSPRRSSYNEQFF. The CDR3 nucleotides are TGTGCCAGCAGCCCCCGGCGGAGCTCCTACAATGAGCAGTTCTTC.

In its sample, this clone was seen once. The chain has TRBV9 and TRBJ1-1; D perhaps matches TRBD1 (5 bases). Per germline, CDR1 SGDLS and CDR2 YYNGEE. Trimming removed 3 bases from V and 6 bases from J, with 15 bases in between. The CDR3 loop spans 14 amino acids. CDR3 region: CASSGGMNIAEAFF. DNA for the CDR3: TGTGCCAGCAGCGGGGGGATGAACATAGCTGAAGCTTTCTTT. The full variable domain, its missing parts supplied by reference TRBV9 and TRBJ1-1, is DSGVTQTPKHLITATGQRVTLRCSPRSGDLSVYWYQQSLDQGLQFLIQYYNGEERAKGNILERFSAQQFPDLHSELNLSSLELGDSALYFCASSGGMNIAEAFFGQGTRLTVV.

The DNA for the CDR3 is TGTGCCAGCAGCCGCGGACAGGGGAGGCAAGAGACCCAGTACTTC. It specifies CASSRGQGRQETQYF. The chain couples TRBV7-7 to TRBJ2-5, with TRBD1 matching over 9 bases. V trimming: 5 bases; J trimming: 2 bases; junction bases outside the gene matches: 6. There are 15 residues in the CDR3. From germline, CDR1 is SSHAT and CDR2 FNYEAQ (reference sequence).

This clone was observed a handful of times. The J gene is TRBJ1-5, the V gene TRBV4-1; 7 nucleotides match TRBD1. CDR3 length: 15 residues. Unmatched junction bases numbered 8, after V lost 3 bases and J lost 6 bases. In germline, CDR1 is MGHRA, CDR2 YSYEKL. The CDR3 here is CASSHADRVSQPQHF. CDR3 DNA sequence: TGCGCCAGCAGCCATGCCGACAGGGTTAGTCAGCCCCAGCATTTT.

This sequence joins TRBV14 and TRBJ1-3; maybe TRBD1 (5 bases). CDR3 size: 14 residues. Trimming took off 2 bases at V and 1 base at J, with 6 bases between the two ends. Germline V lookup: CDR1 SGHDN, CDR2 FVKESK. The CDR3 loop reads CASSQRGSGNTIYF. CDR3 DNA: TGTGCCAGCAGCCAAAGGGGATCTGGAAACACCATATATTTT.

The chain recombines TRBV7-2 with TRBJ1-1, with D uncertain. V shed 5 bases and J shed 7 bases, with 14 bases lying between them. Germline values: CDR1 SGHTA, CDR2 FQGNSA. This CDR3 is 13 amino acids long. The CDR3 DNA is TGTGCCAGCAGCACACAAACGGGAGATGAAGCTTTCTTT. This sequence encodes CASSTQTGDEAFF.

V is TRBV4-1 and J is TRBJ2-7; D possibly uses TRBD1 or TRBD2 (5 bases each). The V end was cut by 2 bases, the J end by 1 base, with 9 bases between. The CDR3 covers 14 residues. Germline lookup yields CDR1 MGHRA and CDR2 YSYEKL. As DNA, the CDR3 is TGCGCCAGCAGCCAAAGAGGGGCATCCTACGAGCAGTACTTC. Translation: CASSQRGASYEQYF.

This clone was seen more than once but under ten times. The V gene is TRBV5-1, the J gene TRBJ1-6, with D hard to call. Germline V gives CDR1 SGHRS, CDR2 YFSETQ. V lost 0 bases, J lost 7 bases, and 5 bases lay in between. CDR3 size: 13 residues. The CDR3 sequence: CASSLDRNSPLHF. Written as DNA, the CDR3 is TGCGCCAGCAGCTTGGATCGAAATTCACCCCTCCACTTT.

Only a few counts were recorded for this clone. The V call is TRBV6-2 or TRBV6-3, the J call TRBJ1-6; D is ambiguous. V was trimmed by 6 bases and J by 8 bases, leaving 14 bases between them. The V gene's germline CDR1 is MNHEY and CDR2 SVGEGT. The CDR3 consists of 14 residues. The CDR3 DNA sequence: TGTGCCAGCAGGTACCCCACAGCGTATTCACCCCTCCACTTT. This gives the protein CASRYPTAYSPLHF.

V is TRBV10-1 and J is TRBJ2-5; D possibly corresponds to TRBD1 (6 bases). The germline CDR1 and CDR2 sequences are WNHNN and SYGVQD (reference sequence). The V and J ends lost 10 bases and 1 base respectively, with 22 bases between them. The CDR3 loop spans 16 amino acids. This CDR3 reads CAIPRVFGTPQETQYF. For the CDR3, the DNA is TGCGCCATCCCAAGAGTCTTTGGGACACCCCAAGAGACCCAGTACTTC.

The chain combines TRBV3-1 (or the pseudogene TRBV3-2) with TRBJ1-4; no clear D. Germline lookup yields CDR1 LGHDT and CDR2 YNNKEL (reference sequence). The V end was cut by 3 bases, the J end by 3 bases, with 8 bases between. The CDR3 is made up of 14 amino acids. CDR3 residues: CASSQGWANEKLFF. The CDR3 DNA reads TGTGCCAGCAGCCAGGGGTGGGCTAATGAAAAACTGTTTTTT.

The V and J genes are TRBV7-9 and TRBJ1-5, with 8 bases aligning to TRBD1. The ends lost 0 bases at V and 3 bases at J; junction bases unmatched: 7. This CDR3 comprises 17 residues. CDR1 and CDR2 from the germline V gene are SEHNR and FQNEAQ (reference sequence). CDR3 in amino acids: CASSLAFGQGINQPQHF. Written as DNA, the CDR3 is TGTGCCAGCAGCTTAGCGTTTGGACAGGGAATCAATCAGCCCCAGCATTTT.

The chain employs TRBV7-9 and TRBJ1-6; D is unclear. The V end lost 8 bases, the J end lost 0 bases, and 14 bases lay between the germline ends. The CDR3 runs to 16 residues. The germline gives CDR1 SEHNR, CDR2 FQNEAQ (reference sequence). The CDR3 DNA is TGTGCCAGCGGGGAGGAACCAAGCTCCTATAATTCACCCCTCCACTTT. Translated: CASGEEPSSYNSPLHF.

V usage is TRBV7-3 and J usage is TRBJ2-3, with D unresolved. This CDR3 is 12 amino acids long. In germline, CDR1 is SGHTA, CDR2 FQGTGA. Trimming left V 6 bases short and J 2 bases short, with 6 bases between. The CDR3 DNA sequence: TGTGCCAGCAGTTCGAACACAGATACGCAGTATTTT. This encodes CASSSNTDTQYF.

CDR3 amino acids: CATSDLRDPGRQYF. In DNA, the CDR3 is TGTGCCACCAGTGACCTCCGGGACCCTGGTCGTCAGTACTTC. The chain carries TRBV24-1 and TRBJ2-4; D may be TRBD1 or TRBD2 (5 bases each). V lost 4 bases and J 12 bases, leaving 18 bases between the germline ends. CDR1 KGHDR and CDR2 SFDVKD come from the germline V gene. The CDR3 contains 14 residues.

The chain recombines TRBV5-4 with TRBJ2-3, with 9 bases that match TRBD1. V gave up 4 bases and J gave up 1 base; unmatched junction bases: 4. Germline lookup yields CDR1 SGHNT and CDR2 YYREEE (reference sequence). The CDR3 has 15 amino acids. The CDR3 region has the DNA TGTGCCAGCAGCCGACAGGGGGTTGGCACAGATACGCAGTATTTT. Its protein is CASSRQGVGTDTQYF.

This chain connects TRBV20-1 to TRBJ2-5, with a tentative D call TRBD2 (5 bases). V was pared by 3 bases and J by 2 bases, with 10 bases between. This CDR3 comprises 13 residues. Germline CDR1 reads DFQATT; CDR2 reads SNEGSKA (reference sequence). CDR3: CSASWEIQETQYF. The CDR3 coding sequence is TGCAGTGCTAGTTGGGAGATTCAAGAGACCCAGTACTTC.